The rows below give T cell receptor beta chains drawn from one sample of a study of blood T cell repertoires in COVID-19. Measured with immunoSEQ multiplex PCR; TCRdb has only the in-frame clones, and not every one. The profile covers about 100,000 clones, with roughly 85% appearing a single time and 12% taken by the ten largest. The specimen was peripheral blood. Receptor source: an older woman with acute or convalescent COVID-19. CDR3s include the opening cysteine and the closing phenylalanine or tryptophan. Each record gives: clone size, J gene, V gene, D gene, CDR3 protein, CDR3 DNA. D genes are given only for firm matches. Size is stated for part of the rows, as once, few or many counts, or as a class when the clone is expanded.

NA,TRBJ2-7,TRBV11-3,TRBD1,CASSPGQGYEQYF,TGTGCCAGCAGCCCGGGACAGGGGTACGAGCAGTACTTC
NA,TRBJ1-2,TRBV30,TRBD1,CACRDRGLEGYTF,TGTGCCTGTCGGGACAGGGGGCTTGAGGGCTACACCTTC
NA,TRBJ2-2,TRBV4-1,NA,CASSREATGSTNTGELFF,TGCGCCAGCAGCCGAGAGGCGACAGGAAGCACGAACACCGGGGAGCTGTTTTTT
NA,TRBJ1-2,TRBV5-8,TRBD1,CASILTGVRYGYTF,TGTGCCAGCATCCTTACAGGGGTTCGCTATGGCTACACCTTC
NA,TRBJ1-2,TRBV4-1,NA,CASSQDPRGPPGSYGYTF,TGCGCCAGCAGCCAAGATCCGAGAGGCCCTCCGGGGAGCTATGGCTACACCTTC
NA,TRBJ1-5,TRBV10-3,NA,CAISELMNQPQHF,TGTGCCATCAGTGAGCTAATGAATCAGCCCCAGCATTTT
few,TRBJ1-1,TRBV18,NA,CASSPITEGNTEAFF,TGTGCCAGCTCACCAATAACGGAGGGTAACACTGAAGCTTTCTTT
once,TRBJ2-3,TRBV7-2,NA,CASSSALATTDTQYF,TGTGCCAGCAGCTCGGCGCTAGCGACCACAGATACGCAGTATTTT
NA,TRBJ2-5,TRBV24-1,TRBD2,CATSDPSVAGVETQYF,TGTGCCACCAGTGACCCCTCTGTAGCGGGGGTAGAGACCCAGTACTTC
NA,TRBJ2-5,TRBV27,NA,CASSPAGPQETQYF,TGTGCCAGCAGTCCAGCGGGCCCCCAAGAGACCCAGTACTTC
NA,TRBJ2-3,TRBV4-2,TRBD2,CASSPGTSGGKDTQYF,TGTGCCAGCAGCCCTGGGACTAGCGGGGGGAAAGATACGCAGTATTTT
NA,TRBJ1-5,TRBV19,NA,CASSHQGQGQPQHF,TGTGCCAGTAGTCATCAGGGCCAGGGGCAGCCCCAGCATTTT
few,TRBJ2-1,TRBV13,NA,CASSFTGDLTYNEQFF,TGTGCCAGCAGCTTTACAGGGGACTTAACCTACAATGAGCAGTTCTTC
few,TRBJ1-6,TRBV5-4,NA,CASSSADSGSYNSPLHF,TGTGCCAGCAGCAGCGCGGACAGTGGCTCCTATAATTCACCCCTCCACTTT